Listed here is a single TCR beta chain. The V gene end was trimmed by 3 bases and the J gene end by 4 bases; junction bases not matched to a gene: 12. Germline lookup yields CDR1 LGHDT and CDR2 YNNKEL (reference sequence). The CDR3 loop spans 17 amino acids. The sample originates from a study of blood T cell repertoires in COVID-19. Sequencing was performed with immunoSEQ multiplex PCR; in TCRdb, only in-frame clones are kept and a portion is missing. The sample carries nearly 350,000 clones, 90% to 95% recorded once. This TCR came from a woman aged 18-30 years who had recovered from COVID-19. The V gene is TRBV3-1 (or the pseudogene TRBV3-2), the J gene TRBJ2-7, with TRBD2 identical over 10 bases. Specimen: peripheral blood. The CDR3 loop reads CASSQWPLAGGYYEQYV. CDR3 sequence (DNA): TGTGCCAGCAGCCAGTGGCCTTTAGCGGGAGGCTATTACGAGCAGTACGTC.